A single T cell receptor (beta chain) is shown here with its context. Its specificity is unknown. Central memory, naive, regulatory and stem cell-like memory CD4+ cells were sorted by CD45RO/CCR7/CD25/CD127/CD95/CD27. The germline V gene encodes CDR1 MGHDK and CDR2 SYGVNS. The V and J ends lost 4 bases and 0 bases respectively, with 18 bases between them. The CDR3 has 18 residues. The data originate from a study of beta chain features in type 1 diabetes. The overall study: Examination covered 100 million to 140 million sorted cells spanning all samples.

Reverse transcription of all isolated RNA meant that expressed TCRB transcripts were sequenced. Sequencing was performed with immunoSEQ multiplex PCR; in TCRdb, only in-frame clones are kept and a portion is missing. The top ten hold 0.03% to 0.04% of the sample, which has 600,000 or so clones, about 14% seen once. Study-wide results and caveats: Relative to healthy donors, patients appeared to have naive, central memory and Treg TCRB repertoires that were more similar. Type 1 diabetes patients showed fewer insertions and more deletions at VDJ junctions. Moderate yet significant TCRB CDR3 shortening was seen in Type 1 diabetes patients in all four CD4+ subsets.

Sequenced input: naive CD4+ T cells from blood. The origin of this receptor is a man aged 18 to 29 with type 1 diabetes. The chain recombines TRBV25-1 with TRBJ2-2; D possibly corresponds to TRBD1 (7 bases). Written as DNA, the CDR3 is TGTGCCAGCAGTGCCAGCAGGGGGGCTAGCCCGAACACCGGGGAGCTGTTTTTT. It specifies CASSASRGASPNTGELFF.